The rows below give T cell receptor beta chains drawn from one sample of a study of blood T cell repertoires in COVID-19. The repertoire was sequenced with immunoSEQ multiplex PCR; TCRdb's copy has only in-frame clones and lacks some. Here the sample spans over 150,000 clones, roughly 85% being singletons. The sample taken for sequencing was peripheral blood. All receptors derive from a woman aged 55-69 years with COVID-19, enrolled during active disease. Each CDR3 is given with its conserved first and last residue.

TRBV7-7	TRBJ2-5	CASSLGGGETQYF
TRBV5-1	TRBJ2-2	CASSNGRPTGELFF
TRBV2	TRBJ1-1	CASRGTGEAFF
TRBV3-1/TRBV3-2	TRBJ1-1	CASTTRGPTGTTEAFF
TRBV6-2/TRBV6-3	TRBJ1-1	CASSDGGQGAARTEAFF
TRBV7-3	TRBJ2-1	CASSLSSGTHNEQFF
TRBV6-1	TRBJ2-7	CASSVRGLAGSYEQYF
TRBV24-1	TRBJ2-2	CATSTPGTGKVGELFF
TRBV11-3	TRBJ2-5	CASSLGGQETQYF
TRBV6-5	TRBJ1-2	CASSYSGAGTGLGYTF
TRBV5-8	TRBJ1-1	CASSDSALNTEAFF
TRBV2	TRBJ1-1	CASTSRTGGDTEAFF
TRBV6-2/TRBV6-3	TRBJ1-2	CASSYSNSNYGYTF
TRBV29-1	TRBJ1-2	CSVDALGQGAHGYTF
TRBV6-1	TRBJ2-5	CASSEMRGETQYF
TRBV10-2	TRBJ2-3	CASSESGGRGTDTQYF
TRBV25-1	TRBJ1-4	CASSEPPSLRLFF
TRBV30	TRBJ2-1	CAWSVGQGTYNEQFF
TRBV7-9	TRBJ1-5	CASSPGHDNQPQHF
TRBV9	TRBJ1-2	CASSADNFGGYTF
TRBV6-1	TRBJ1-5	CASSENYNQRNQPQHF
TRBV5-1	TRBJ1-4	CASSNDRPGEKLFF
TRBV30	TRBJ1-4	CAWSREGTEKLFF
TRBV6-1	TRBJ1-1	CASSEVWQGSEAFF
TRBV4-2	TRBJ1-5	CASSQRNRGRNQPQHF
TRBV3-1/TRBV3-2	TRBJ1-1	CASSLLRQLNTEAFF
TRBV2	TRBJ1-1	CASSERENTEAFF
TRBV7-8	TRBJ1-2	CASSSKGTGGDGYGYTF
TRBV27	TRBJ1-5	CASSLKGQGAAGPQHF
TRBV9	TRBJ1-5	CASSQDRENQPQHF
TRBV6-5	TRBJ2-7	CASTPGRDTGREQYF
TRBV20-1	TRBJ1-1	CSASSGQPNTEAFF
TRBV5-1	TRBJ1-5	CASSTLSGQPQHF
TRBV25-1	TRBJ2-5	CASSEIKYGGKETQYF
TRBV6-1	TRBJ1-5	CASSEAVGQIYQPQHF
TRBV29-1	TRBJ1-3	CSVTLGGKGTIYF
TRBV7-9	TRBJ1-2	CASSLEVGGYTF
TRBV2	TRBJ1-5	CASSWSGQGSQPQHF
TRBV28	TRBJ1-5	CASSLNIQRPQHF
TRBV7-2	TRBJ1-6	CASSLELLGQSLHF
TRBV7-3	TRBJ2-5	CASSSRQGPSGETQYF
TRBV12-5	TRBJ1-1	CASGPGSAEAFF
TRBV19	TRBJ1-2	CATTSQESLWYGYTF
TRBV19	TRBJ2-1	CASSMSGSTYNEQFF
TRBV7-2	TRBJ2-4	CASSTTGDPAKNIQYF
TRBV6-6	TRBJ1-3	CASILTPGNTIYF
TRBV5-1	TRBJ1-2	CASSLASDSSYGYTF
TRBV5-1	TRBJ1-1	CASSLGANTEAFF
TRBV27	TRBJ2-1	CASSLGGLADSSYNEQFF
TRBV12-3/TRBV12-4	TRBJ2-3	CASRVYHTQYF
TRBV10-3	TRBJ2-5	CAISGGEGLFFEETQYF
TRBV5-4	TRBJ2-1	CASSLVAEYNEQFF
TRBV27	TRBJ1-5	CASSLRQGSNQPQHF
TRBV6-5	TRBJ2-3	CASSYEGTTDTQYF
TRBV3-1/TRBV3-2	TRBJ1-2	CASGTDYGYTF
TRBV10-2	TRBJ1-2	CASSSRGGYGYTF
TRBV11-3	TRBJ2-2	CASSPYGGSTTGELFF